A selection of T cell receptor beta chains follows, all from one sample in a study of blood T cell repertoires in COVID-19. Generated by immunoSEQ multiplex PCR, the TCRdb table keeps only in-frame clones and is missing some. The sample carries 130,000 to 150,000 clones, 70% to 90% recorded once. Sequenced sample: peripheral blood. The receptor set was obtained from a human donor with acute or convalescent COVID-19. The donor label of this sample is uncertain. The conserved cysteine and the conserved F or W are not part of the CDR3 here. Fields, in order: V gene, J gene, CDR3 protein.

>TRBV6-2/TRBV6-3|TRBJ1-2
ASSYRVDDYGYT
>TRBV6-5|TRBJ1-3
ASSSGEYGNTIY
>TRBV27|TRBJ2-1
ASSLWGRSSSYNEQF
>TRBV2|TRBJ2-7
ASDRGQY
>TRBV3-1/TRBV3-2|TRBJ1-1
ASSQVTGGTEAF
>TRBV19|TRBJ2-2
ASSIRTSGFSGELF
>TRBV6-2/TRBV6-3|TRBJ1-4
ASSYPTWATNEKLF
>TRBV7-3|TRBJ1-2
ASSLTKQGPGYT
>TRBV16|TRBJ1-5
ASTENAENQPQH
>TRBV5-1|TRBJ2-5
ASSLTGGKETQY
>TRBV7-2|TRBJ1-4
ASMTATNEKLF
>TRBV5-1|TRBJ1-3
ASSPDISGNTIY
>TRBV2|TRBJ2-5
ASSEGAANQETQY
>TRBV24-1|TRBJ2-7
ATSDSYEQY
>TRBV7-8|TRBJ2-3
ASSTGLAGTDTQY
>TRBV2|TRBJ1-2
ASSELRELVYGYT
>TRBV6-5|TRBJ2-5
ASIWGLAGQETQY
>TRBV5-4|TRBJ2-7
ASSYDTSYEQY
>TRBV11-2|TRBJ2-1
ASSSNSPLAGEQF
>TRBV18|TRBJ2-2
ASSLESGTGNTGELF
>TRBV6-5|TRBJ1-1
ASRTGQATEAF
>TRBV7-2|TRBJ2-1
ASSLEIAGKDEQF
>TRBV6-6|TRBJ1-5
ASSYLEQPQH
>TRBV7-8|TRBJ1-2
ASSLAGTVTYGYT
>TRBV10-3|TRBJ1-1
AISETGTGEGWTNTEAF
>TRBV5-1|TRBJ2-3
ASSGRGGTDTQY
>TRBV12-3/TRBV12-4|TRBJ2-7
ASSFAGRYEQY
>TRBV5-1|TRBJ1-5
ASSLSGGPNQPQH
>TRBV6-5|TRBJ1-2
ASSYENVGGYT
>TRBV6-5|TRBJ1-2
ASSYSSHVYGYT
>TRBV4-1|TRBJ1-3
ASSQGGGGTIY
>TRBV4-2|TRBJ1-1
ASSHPGTANTEAF
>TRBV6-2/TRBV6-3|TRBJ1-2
ASSYGQGNYGYT
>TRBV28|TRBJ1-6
ASSVPGLPLH
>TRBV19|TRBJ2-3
ASGTYYTDTQY
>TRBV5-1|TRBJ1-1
ASSLANGVSEAF
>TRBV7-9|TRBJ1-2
ASQGDTNYGYT
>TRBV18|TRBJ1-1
ASSPPGLTGTEAF
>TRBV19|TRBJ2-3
ASRLAGSTTDTQY
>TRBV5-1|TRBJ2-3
ASSSERGFSTDTQY
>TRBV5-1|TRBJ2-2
ASSLAGGLTGELF
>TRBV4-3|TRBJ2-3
ASSQATSGADTQY
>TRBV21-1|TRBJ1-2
ASSKGGPFGRGYT
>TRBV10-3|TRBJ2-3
AISALGGPNTQY
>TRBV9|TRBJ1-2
ASSPSEPQGHGYT
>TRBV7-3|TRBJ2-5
ASSWRGGGPMETQY
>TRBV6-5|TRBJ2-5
ASTRLQGETQY